The sequence of this TCR beta chain was determined in a study of OX40 agonist ivuxolimab in advanced cancers. General observations from the study: Relative to CD4+, CD8+ T cells held more expanded clones on average.

As to this clone: No antigen is known for it.

The protocol was immunoSEQ multiplex PCR, while the TCRdb copy is restricted to in-frame clones and leaves out a portion. The table includes about 74,000 clones, 86% detected once. The clonotype originates from an adult with an advanced solid tumor such as melanoma, head and neck, liver or kidney cancer. Source: CD4+ or CD8+ T cells sorted from blood, taken in a trial of the OX40 agonist ivuxolimab.

CDR3 sequence (DNA): TGTGCCAGCAGTGACTCCCCCGACTCTGGTTTTGAAGCTTTCTTT. This encodes CASSDSPDSGFEAFF. This chain connects TRBV6-4 to TRBJ1-1, with D unresolved. Germline V CDR1 and CDR2: MRHNA, SNTAGT. The CDR3 runs to 15 residues. Trimming pared 0 bases from V and 7 bases from J, leaving 15 bases between.